A single sample is the source of the 26 T cell receptor beta chains below, sequenced in a study of blood T cell repertoires in COVID-19. Assay: immunoSEQ multiplex PCR; the TCRdb copy retains only in-frame clones and omits some. The data show about 30,000 clones, approximately 96% seen once. The sequenced material came from peripheral blood. The receptors come from a human donor with active COVID-19. The donor label of this sample is uncertain.

V usage is TRBV28 and J usage is TRBJ2-5; 7 bases align to TRBD2. In germline, CDR1 is MDHEN, CDR2 SYDVKM. Germline trimming cut 3 bases from V and 2 bases from J; bases unmatched to any gene: 3. The CDR3 is 14 residues long. The CDR3 DNA reads as TGTGCCAGCAGTTTCCTTAGCGGGCAAGAGACCCAGTACTTC. Its protein is CASSFLSGQETQYF.

The CDR3 reads CASPRRYEQYF. The CDR3 nucleotides are TGTGCCAGCCCCAGGCGATACGAGCAGTACTTC. The chain links TRBV2 to TRBJ2-7; D is unresolved. The CDR3 consists of 11 residues. Trimming took off 8 bases at V and 4 bases at J, with 9 bases between the two ends. Per the germline V gene, CDR1 is SNHLY and CDR2 is FYNNEI. The complete variable domain, with remaining parts taken from reference TRBV2 and TRBJ2-7, reads EPEVTQTPSHQVTQMGQEVILRCVPISNHLYFYWYRQILGQKVEFLVSFYNNEISEKSEIFDDQFSVERPDGSNFTLKIRSTKLEDSAMYFCASPRRYEQYFGPGTRLTVT.

This chain joins TRBV5-1 and TRBJ2-7; D is possibly TRBD2 (6 bases). The CDR3 is made up of 15 amino acids. Trimming pared 0 bases from V and 4 bases from J, leaving 14 bases between. Germline assignment: CDR1 SGHRS and CDR2 YFSETQ. CDR3 DNA: TGCGCCAGCAGCTTGGCCGGGGACTTCCTGTACGAGCAGTACTTC. Residues: CASSLAGDFLYEQYF.

The rearrangement uses TRBV7-6 and TRBJ2-7; 9 positions match TRBD1. CDR3 length equals 15 residues. Losses at the gene ends were 8 bases for V and 2 bases for J; bases not matched to a gene: 10. Germline lookup yields CDR1 SGHVS and CDR2 FNYEAQ. CDR3 in DNA: TGTGCCAGCGCGCCGACCGGGACAGGGACCTACGAGCAGTACTTC. It specifies CASAPTGTGTYEQYF.

This clone was found once. CDR3 coding DNA: TGTGCCAGCAGTGACGTGGACAGCCTGTACAATGAGCAGTTCTTC. This sequence encodes CASSDVDSLYNEQFF. J is TRBJ2-1 and V is TRBV25-1; the D gene is possibly TRBD1 (6 bases). CDR3 size: 15 residues. Trimming cost V 3 bases and J 4 bases, with 13 bases left between them. Germline CDR1 reads MGHDK; CDR2 reads SYGVNS.

The rearrangement joins TRBV11-3 to TRBJ1-1; D may be TRBD1 (6 bases). Between the trimmed V and J ends, which lost 5 bases and 4 bases, there was a span of 11 bases. The germline V gene encodes CDR1 SGHNT and CDR2 YENEEA. The CDR3 covers 13 residues. Written as DNA, the CDR3 is TGTGCCAGCAGCCAACAGGGATCCACTGAAGCTTTCTTT. Its translation: CASSQQGSTEAFF.

The V call is TRBV29-1, the J call TRBJ2-1, with 7 bases identical to TRBD2. The CDR3 covers 13 residues. V shed 3 bases and J 7 bases; nucleotides not matched to a gene: 6. The germline V gene encodes CDR1 SQVTM and CDR2 ANQGSEA. The CDR3: CSVDLRGGNEQFF. In DNA form, the CDR3 reads TGCAGCGTTGATCTACGGGGAGGGAATGAGCAGTTCTTC.

The genes are TRBV19 and TRBJ1-1, with D maybe TRBD1 (5 bases). CDR1 and CDR2 (germline): LNHDA, SQIVND (reference sequence). The CDR3 is 11 residues long. The germline V and J ends were trimmed by 6 bases and 11 bases, with 13 bases remaining between them. DNA for the CDR3: TGTGCCAGTAGGGACACTTTAGGCGCTTTCTTT. This codes for CASRDTLGAFF.

The chain carries TRBV29-1 and TRBJ1-1, with D possibly matching TRBD1 (6 bases). Germline CDR1 and CDR2: SQVTM and ANQGSEA. The CDR3 has 13 amino acids. V lost 6 bases, J lost 0 bases, and 11 bases lay in between. The CDR3 nucleotides read TGCAGCGTCCCAGGGGCGGTGAACACTGAAGCTTTCTTT. Its translation is CSVPGAVNTEAFF.

This sequence joins TRBV3-1 (or the pseudogene TRBV3-2) and TRBJ2-1, with 11 bases that match TRBD2. Germline assignment: CDR1 LGHDT and CDR2 YNNKEL (reference sequence). The length of the CDR3 is 16 residues. Trimming removed 6 bases from V and 7 bases from J; junction bases left unmatched: 11. CDR3: CASRPSLAGGLNEQFF. As DNA, the CDR3 is TGTGCCAGCAGACCCTCTCTAGCGGGGGGTCTTAATGAGCAGTTCTTC.

The chain combines TRBV5-4 with TRBJ2-1; 11 nucleotides align to TRBD2. Trimming cost V 4 bases and J 8 bases; bases outside gene matches: 14. The CDR3 is made up of 17 amino acids. CDR1 and CDR2 (germline): SGHNT, YYREEE (reference sequence). CDR3 DNA sequence: TGTGCCAGCAGCACCGACCCGGGGACTAGCGGAGGCGATGAGCAGTTCTTC. Its protein is CASSTDPGTSGGDEQFF.

This chain connects TRBV30 to TRBJ1-4, with 9 positions matching TRBD1. Germline values: CDR1 GTSNPN, CDR2 SVGIG (reference sequence). The CDR3 contains 14 residues. V was pared by 5 bases and J by 7 bases, with 8 bases of the junction left unmatched. The CDR3 region is CAWGLDRGSEKLFF. The CDR3 region has the DNA TGTGCCTGGGGCCTGGACAGGGGCTCTGAAAAACTGTTTTTT. The full variable domain, rest sourced from reference TRBV30 and TRBJ1-4, is SQTIHQWPATLVQPVGSPLSLECTVEGTSNPNLYWYRQAAGRGLQLLFYSVGIGQISSEVPQNLSASRPQDRQFILSSKKLLLSDSGFYLCAWGLDRGSEKLFFGSGTQLSVL.

V is TRBV18 and J is TRBJ2-3; maybe TRBD2 (5 bases). Trimming stripped 3 bases from V and 0 bases from J, with 10 bases between. Germline CDR1 is KGHSH and CDR2 is LQKENI. The CDR3 is 15 residues long. This CDR3 reads CASSPRRDSTDTQYF. The CDR3 nucleotides read TGTGCCAGCTCACCTCGACGGGATAGCACAGATACGCAGTATTTT.

The chain employs TRBV19 and TRBJ1-6; 10 bases fit TRBD1. This CDR3 is 15 amino acids long. The germline V gene has CDR1 LNHDA and CDR2 SQIVND (reference sequence). The V and J ends lost 4 bases and 7 bases, in that order; junction bases with no gene match: 4. The CDR3 DNA sequence: TGTGCCAGTAGTACCTTGACAGGGGGCAATTCACCCCTCCACTTT. It encodes CASSTLTGGNSPLHF. Supplemented by reference TRBV19 and TRBJ1-6, the full variable domain reads DGGITQSPKYLFRKEGQNVTLSCEQNLNHDAMYWYRQDPGQGLRLIYYSQIVNDFQKGDIAEGYSVSREKKESFPLTVTSAQKNPTAFYLCASSTLTGGNSPLHFGNGTRLTVT.

The genes are TRBV30 and TRBJ1-4, with 7 bases lining up with TRBD1. Looked up from germline, CDR1 is GTSNPN and CDR2 is SVGIG (reference sequence). Trimming removed 5 bases from V and 6 bases from J; junction bases left unmatched: 9. The CDR3 consists of 14 residues. The CDR3 region is CAWLDREGYEKLFF. In nucleotides, the CDR3 is TGTGCCTGGCTAGACAGGGAAGGATATGAAAAACTGTTTTTT.

This chain uses TRBV5-1 with TRBJ1-5; TRBD1 might be the D (6 bases). Deletions cut 0 bases from V and 6 bases from J, with 13 bases between. CDR1 is SGHRS, CDR2 YFSETQ, per germline. This CDR3 has 15 residues. CDR3 in amino acids: CASSLAGQSGQPQHF. Written as DNA, the CDR3 is TGCGCCAGCAGCTTGGCCGGACAGAGCGGTCAGCCCCAGCATTTT.

The V and J genes are TRBV24-1 and TRBJ2-1; perhaps TRBD1 as D (6 bases). The CDR3 sequence is 15 residues long. Germline V gene sequence: CDR1 KGHDR, CDR2 SFDVKD. V was trimmed by 3 bases and J by 2 bases, leaving 10 bases between them. This CDR3 is CATSDVRGAYNEQFF. The CDR3 DNA reads as TGTGCCACCAGTGATGTCAGGGGCGCCTACAATGAGCAGTTCTTC.

V and J are TRBV6-5 and TRBJ2-2; D is unclear. The CDR3 loop spans 12 amino acids. Germline values: CDR1 MNHEY, CDR2 SVGAGI. V lost 6 bases, J lost 2 bases, and 4 bases lay in between. CDR3: CASSLNTGELFF. In DNA form, the CDR3 reads TGTGCCAGCAGCCTCAACACCGGGGAGCTGTTTTTT.

This chain joins TRBV5-1 and TRBJ2-5; TRBD2 agrees at 10 bases. Looked up from germline, CDR1 is SGHRS and CDR2 is YFSETQ. Trimming cost V 4 bases and J 4 bases; bases outside gene matches: 10. The CDR3 covers 16 residues. CDR3 DNA: TGCGCCAGCAGCCCCGGGACTAGCGTCCGGGCAGAGACCCAGTACTTC. Amino acid sequence: CASSPGTSVRAETQYF. The full variable domain, completed using reference TRBV5-1 and TRBJ2-5, is KAGVTQTPRYLIKTRGQQVTLSCSPISGHRSVSWYQQTPGQGLQFLFEYFSETQRNKGNFPGRFSGRQFSNSRSEMNVSTLELGDSALYLCASSPGTSVRAETQYFGPGTRLLVL.

This clone occurred once. The chain couples TRBV28 to TRBJ2-7, with 7 bases matching TRBD2. The CDR3 has 16 amino acids. CDR1 MDHEN and CDR2 SYDVKM come from the germline V gene. Trimming cost V 3 bases and J 0 bases; bases outside gene matches: 8. Here the CDR3 DNA reads TGTGCCAGCAGTTTGGATGCGGGAGCTAACTCCTACGAGCAGTACTTC. Translated: CASSLDAGANSYEQYF.

In its sample, this clone was seen once. This chain joins TRBV27 and TRBJ2-1; D may be TRBD2 (5 bases). Germline CDR1 and CDR2: MNHEY and SMNVEV (reference sequence). V lost 3 bases to trimming and J lost 6 bases, with 18 bases between them. CDR3 length: 16 amino acids. The chain's CDR3 is CASSLWSGSSPNEQFF. CDR3 sequence (DNA): TGTGCCAGCAGTTTGTGGTCGGGGAGTAGCCCCAATGAGCAGTTCTTC.

The chain recombines TRBV9 with TRBJ2-3; 9 bases align to TRBD2. With 4 bases clipped from V and 6 bases from J, the junction kept 9 bases outside the gene matches. The CDR3 spans 15 residues. CDR1 SGDLS and CDR2 YYNGEE come from the germline V gene. CDR3 residues: CASSQGSSGADTQYF. The DNA for the CDR3 is TGTGCCAGCAGCCAAGGCTCTAGCGGGGCGGATACGCAGTATTTT.

The gene calls are TRBV6-2 or TRBV6-3 and TRBJ2-3; 9 bases map to TRBD2. The CDR3 sequence is 16 residues long. V was pared by 5 bases and J by 2 bases, with 8 bases of the junction left unmatched. Germline V gene lookup returns CDR1 MNHEY and CDR2 SVGEGT. CDR3 nucleotide sequence: TGTGCCAGCAGTGCCATAGCGGGAGTTCCCACAGATACGCAGTATTTT. Residues: CASSAIAGVPTDTQYF.

The CDR3 protein is CASSSRTEDSNQPQHF. Here the CDR3 DNA reads TGTGCCAGCAGTTCGAGGACGGAGGATAGCAATCAGCCCCAGCATTTT. The rearrangement links TRBV6-6 to TRBJ1-5, with D unresolved. V lost 4 bases, J lost 0 bases, and 13 bases lay in between. CDR1 MNHNY and CDR2 SVGAGI come from the germline V gene (reference sequence). CDR3 size: 16 residues.

This chain uses TRBV28 with TRBJ1-4, with TRBD1 matching 7 bases. V lost 2 bases to trimming and J lost 0 bases; unmatched junction nucleotides: 3. Germline-derived CDR1 and CDR2 are MDHEN and SYDVKM. CDR3 length equals 16 residues. The CDR3 here is CASSLNRGPTNEKLFF. The CDR3 bases are TGTGCCAGCAGTTTAAACAGGGGCCCAACTAATGAAAAACTGTTTTTT.

The chain joins TRBV11-2 to TRBJ2-3, with 10 nucleotides matching TRBD2. Germline V gene data show CDR1 as SGHAT and CDR2 as FQNNGV. Unmatched junction bases numbered 5, after V lost 1 base and J lost 4 bases. This CDR3 is 16 amino acids long. CDR3 sequence (DNA): TGTGCCAGCAGCTTAGCCCCAAGCGGGGGGGCAGATACGCAGTATTTT. Translation: CASSLAPSGGADTQYF.